What follows are 19 T cell receptor beta chains derived from one specimen sequenced in a study of blood T cell repertoires in COVID-19. The data were produced by immunoSEQ multiplex PCR, yet TCRdb's version contains in-frame clones alone and is incomplete. This table has 270,000 or so clones, around 89% appearing once. Sequenced sample: peripheral blood. These receptor sequences come from a woman aged 55-70 years with COVID-19, enrolled during active disease.

The J gene is TRBJ1-3, the V gene TRBV10-3, with a possible D match to TRBD1 (6 bases). Trimming stripped 2 bases from V and 0 bases from J, with 14 bases between. This CDR3 spans 17 amino acids. From germline, CDR1 is ENHRY and CDR2 SYGVKD. This CDR3 is CAISEPHRATSGNTIYF. The CDR3 nucleotides are TGTGCCATCAGTGAGCCCCACAGGGCTACCTCTGGAAACACCATATATTTT.

The chain carries TRBV10-3 and TRBJ1-5; tentatively, D is TRBD1 (6 bases). CDR3 length: 16 residues. CDR1 ENHRY and CDR2 SYGVKD come from the germline V gene. Deletions cut 6 bases from V and 4 bases from J, with 19 bases between. CDR3 protein: CAISPAGASLNQPQHF. In nucleotides, the CDR3 is TGTGCCATCAGCCCCGCAGGGGCGAGTTTGAATCAGCCCCAGCATTTT.

This chain links TRBV3-1 (or the pseudogene TRBV3-2) with TRBJ1-4, with D possibly matching TRBD1 (6 bases). V lost 8 bases to trimming and J lost 4 bases, with 14 bases between them. The CDR3 runs 14 residues. Germline-derived CDR1 and CDR2 are LGHDT and YNNKEL (reference sequence). The CDR3 reads CASRAGVLNEKLFF. The CDR3 DNA follows: TGTGCCAGCCGGGCAGGGGTCCTTAATGAAAAACTGTTTTTT.

This clone has just one count. This chain uses TRBV5-4 with TRBJ1-2, with D perhaps matching TRBD1 (6 bases). The CDR3 length is 13 residues. Germline lookup yields CDR1 SGHNT and CDR2 YYREEE (reference sequence). V dropped 0 bases and J dropped 5 bases, with 8 bases sitting between them. CDR3 amino acids: CASSLVGGYGYTF. The DNA of the CDR3 is TGTGCCAGCAGCTTGGTAGGGGGATATGGCTACACCTTC.

The chain links TRBV30 to TRBJ1-4; the match to TRBD1 covers 9 bases. The CDR3 spans 16 residues. The germline CDR1 and CDR2 sequences are GTSNPN and SVGIG (reference sequence). Trimming at V came to 2 bases and at J to 8 bases, leaving 12 bases not matched to a gene. CDR3 region: CAWSNRAGTGMEKLFF. The CDR3 nucleotides are TGTGCCTGGAGTAATCGCGCCGGGACAGGGATGGAAAAACTGTTTTTT.

The sample holds one count of this clone. The V call is TRBV18, the J call TRBJ1-1, with TRBD1 matching 9 bases. The trim removed 6 bases at V and 6 bases at J, leaving 5 bases unmatched. This CDR3 contains 13 residues. Germline V gene lookup returns CDR1 KGHSH and CDR2 LQKENI. This CDR3 is CASSRDRASEAFF. The CDR3 DNA reads as TGTGCCAGCTCCCGGGACAGGGCTTCTGAAGCTTTCTTT.

The chain links TRBV7-3 to TRBJ1-5; 9 nucleotides align to TRBD1. Trimming at V came to 3 bases and at J to 6 bases, leaving 3 bases not matched to a gene. Germline V gives CDR1 SGHTA, CDR2 FQGTGA. The CDR3 sequence is 14 residues long. The CDR3: CASSFTGQGQPQHF. The CDR3 region has the DNA TGTGCCAGCAGCTTTACGGGACAGGGTCAGCCCCAGCATTTT.

The V and J genes are TRBV6-2 or TRBV6-3 and TRBJ1-3; no clear D gene. The CDR3 has 15 residues. The V gene lost 4 bases and the J gene lost 4 bases, with 14 bases spanning the gap. Germline V gives CDR1 MNHEY, CDR2 SVGEGT. CDR3 DNA: TGTGCCAGCAGTTCCCTCCGAGGAGCCGGAAACACCATATATTTT. Translated, it gives CASSSLRGAGNTIYF.

This clone occurred once. This chain joins TRBV19 and TRBJ2-2, with 7 bases lining up with TRBD1. This CDR3 has 17 amino acids. Trimming took 7 bases from V and 4 from J; bases not matched to a gene: 15. Germline CDR1 reads LNHDA; CDR2 reads SQIVND (reference sequence). CDR3 in amino acids: CASIRRPEDRVTGELFF. Here the CDR3 DNA reads TGTGCCAGTATACGAAGACCAGAAGACAGGGTCACCGGGGAGCTGTTTTTT.

V usage is TRBV5-4 and J usage is TRBJ1-2; D perhaps matches TRBD1 (6 bases). The CDR3 is 14 amino acids. Per the germline V gene, CDR1 is SGHNT and CDR2 is YYREEE (reference sequence). Deletions cut 5 bases from V and 4 bases from J, with 15 bases between. The CDR3 loop reads CASRAMDSLYGYTF. CDR3 coding DNA: TGTGCCAGCAGAGCCATGGACAGCCTCTATGGCTACACCTTC.

This clone has only a few counts. This chain joins TRBV7-3 and TRBJ2-6; D ambiguous. This CDR3 has 18 amino acids. Germline V CDR1 and CDR2: SGHTA, FQGTGA. Trimming took 5 bases from V and 0 from J, leaving 17 bases between them. CDR3 region: CASSRWAILSSGANVLTF. The CDR3 bases are TGTGCCAGCAGCCGCTGGGCCATCCTTAGCTCTGGGGCCAACGTCCTGACTTTC.

Only a few counts were recorded for this clone. The V gene is TRBV3-1 (or the pseudogene TRBV3-2), the J gene TRBJ1-3; D may be TRBD1 (5 bases). The CDR3 has 17 residues. Germline V CDR1 and CDR2: LGHDT, YNNKEL (reference sequence). V shed 1 base and J shed 0 bases, with 13 bases lying between them. Written as DNA, the CDR3 is TGTGCCAGCAGCCAAGGAGGCGGGACTGCCTCTGGAAACACCATATATTTT. Its translation: CASSQGGGTASGNTIYF.

The chain carries TRBV4-3 and TRBJ1-2, with TRBD1 matching 9 bases. With 1 base clipped from V and 7 bases from J, the junction kept 7 bases outside the gene matches. Germline loops: CDR1 LGHNA, CDR2 YSLEER. The CDR3 extends over 15 amino acids. The CDR3 nucleotides read TGCGCCAGCAGCCAAGGTCCGCTGACAGGGGGTGGCTACACCTTC. This translates into CASSQGPLTGGGYTF.

The chain is built from TRBV13 and TRBJ2-1; 10 nucleotides agree with TRBD2. After removal of 7 bases from V and 8 bases from J, the junction contained 8 bases not matched to a gene. Per germline, CDR1 PRHDT and CDR2 FYEKMQ (reference sequence). The CDR3 is 14 amino acids. The CDR3 loop reads CASTLGAGGHEQFF. CDR3 DNA: TGTGCCAGCACCTTGGGAGCGGGGGGGCATGAGCAGTTCTTC.

This clone is labeled as medium-sized. The chain combines TRBV30 with TRBJ1-2; D is ambiguous. The V gene lost 1 base and the J gene lost 0 bases, with 12 bases spanning the gap. Per the germline V gene, CDR1 is GTSNPN and CDR2 is SVGIG (reference sequence). This CDR3 comprises 15 residues. CDR3 amino acids: CAWSGITSSNYGYTF. The CDR3 DNA sequence: TGTGCCTGGAGTGGTATTACATCATCTAACTATGGCTACACCTTC.

Only a few counts were recorded for this clone. The rearrangement uses TRBV10-3 and TRBJ1-3; D is ambiguous. Between the trimmed V and J ends, which lost 3 bases and 6 bases, there was a span of 9 bases. The CDR3 has 13 residues. Per germline, CDR1 ENHRY and CDR2 SYGVKD. CDR3 sequence: CAISDGGENTIYF. CDR3 bases: TGTGCCATCAGTGACGGCGGAGAAAACACCATATATTTT.

The chain carries TRBV4-1 and TRBJ1-6, with 9 bases lining up with TRBD1. Germline values: CDR1 MGHRA, CDR2 YSYEKL. The CDR3 spans 15 residues. Trimming removed 4 bases from V and 7 bases from J; junction bases left unmatched: 5. CDR3 residues: CASSLRDRANSPLHF. In DNA form, the CDR3 reads TGCGCCAGCAGCCTACGGGACAGGGCGAATTCACCCCTCCACTTT.

This rearrangement joins TRBV19 to TRBJ1-1, with a weak D call TRBD1 (6 bases). The CDR3 sequence is 15 residues long. Trimming removed 5 bases from V and 1 base from J, with 14 bases in between. Per the germline V gene, CDR1 is LNHDA and CDR2 is SQIVND (reference sequence). The CDR3 is CASSGPGHPNTEAFF. DNA of the CDR3: TGTGCCAGTAGTGGCCCGGGACACCCGAACACTGAAGCTTTCTTT.

This sequence joins TRBV15 and TRBJ1-2; D not resolved. The CDR3 runs 13 residues. Per the germline V gene, CDR1 is LNHNV and CDR2 is YYDKDF (reference sequence). V gave up 4 bases and J gave up 6 bases, with 12 bases separating them. The CDR3 loop reads CATSTRWGDGYTF. In DNA, the CDR3 is TGTGCCACCAGCACTCGGTGGGGAGATGGCTACACCTTC.